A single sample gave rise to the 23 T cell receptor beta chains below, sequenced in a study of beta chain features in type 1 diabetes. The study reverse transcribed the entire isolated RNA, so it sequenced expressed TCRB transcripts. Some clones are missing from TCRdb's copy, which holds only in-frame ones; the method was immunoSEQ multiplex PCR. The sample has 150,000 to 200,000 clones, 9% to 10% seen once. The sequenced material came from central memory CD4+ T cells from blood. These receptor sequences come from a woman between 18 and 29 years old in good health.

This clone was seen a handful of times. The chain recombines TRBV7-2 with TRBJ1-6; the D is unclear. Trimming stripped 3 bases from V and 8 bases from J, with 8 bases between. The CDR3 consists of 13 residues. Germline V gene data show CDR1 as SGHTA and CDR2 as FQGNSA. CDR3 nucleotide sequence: TGTGCCAGCAGCTTTCGCGCCGATTCACCCCTCCACTTT. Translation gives CASSFRADSPLHF.

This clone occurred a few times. The CDR3 nucleotides are TGTGCCAGCAGCCCCTTGGACGGACTGCAGTTCTTC. Its protein product is CASSPLDGLQFF. The chain combines TRBV7-2 with TRBJ2-1, with D tentatively TRBD2 (5 bases). The ends were cut back, 5 bases at V and 12 bases at J, with 14 bases in the middle. CDR3 length: 12 residues. CDR1 is SGHTA and CDR2 is FQGNSA in the germline V gene.

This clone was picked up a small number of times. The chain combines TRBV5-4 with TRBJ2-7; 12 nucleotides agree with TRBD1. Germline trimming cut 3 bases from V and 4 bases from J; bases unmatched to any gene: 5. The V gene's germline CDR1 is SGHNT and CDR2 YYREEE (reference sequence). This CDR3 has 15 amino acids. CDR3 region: CASSYGTGGGYEQYF. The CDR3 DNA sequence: TGTGCCAGCAGCTACGGGACAGGGGGCGGGTACGAGCAGTACTTC.

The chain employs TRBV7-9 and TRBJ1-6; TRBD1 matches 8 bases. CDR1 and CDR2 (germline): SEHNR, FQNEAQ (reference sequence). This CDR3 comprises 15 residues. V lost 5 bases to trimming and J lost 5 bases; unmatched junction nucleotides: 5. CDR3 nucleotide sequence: TGTGCCAGCAGCCCAGGGGGCGCCCATAATTCACCCCTCCACTTT. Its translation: CASSPGGAHNSPLHF.

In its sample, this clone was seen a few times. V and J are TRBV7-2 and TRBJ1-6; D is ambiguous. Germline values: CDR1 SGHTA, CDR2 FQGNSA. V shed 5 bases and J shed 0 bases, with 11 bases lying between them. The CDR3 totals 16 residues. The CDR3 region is CASSLVGSSYNSPLHF. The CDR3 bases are TGTGCCAGCAGCCTTGTGGGGAGCTCCTATAATTCACCCCTCCACTTT. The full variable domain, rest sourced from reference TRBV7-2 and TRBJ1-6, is GAGVSQSPSNKVTEKGKDVELRCDPISGHTALYWYRQSLGQGLEFLIYFQGNSAPDKSGLPSDRFSAERTGGSVSTLTIQRTQQEDSAVYLCASSLVGSSYNSPLHFGNGTRLTVT.

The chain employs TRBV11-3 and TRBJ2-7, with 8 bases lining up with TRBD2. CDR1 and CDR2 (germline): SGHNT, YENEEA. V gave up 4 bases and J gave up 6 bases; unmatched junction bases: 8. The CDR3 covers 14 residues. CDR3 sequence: CASSSTLRGGEQYF. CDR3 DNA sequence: TGTGCCAGCAGCTCAACTCTCCGGGGGGGCGAGCAGTACTTC.

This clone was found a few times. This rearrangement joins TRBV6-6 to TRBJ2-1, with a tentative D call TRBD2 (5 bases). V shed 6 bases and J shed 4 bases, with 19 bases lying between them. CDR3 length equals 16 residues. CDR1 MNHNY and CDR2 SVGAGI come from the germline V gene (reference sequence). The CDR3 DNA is TGTGCCAGCAGCTCGCTCACTAGGTCGGAATACAATGAGCAGTTCTTC. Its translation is CASSSLTRSEYNEQFF.

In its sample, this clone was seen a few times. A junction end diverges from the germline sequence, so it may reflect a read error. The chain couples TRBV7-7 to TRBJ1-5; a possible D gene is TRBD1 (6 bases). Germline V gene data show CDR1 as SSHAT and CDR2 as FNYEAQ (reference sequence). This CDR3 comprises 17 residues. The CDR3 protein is CASSFRIFVGGRRPQHF. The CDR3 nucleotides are TGTGCTAGCAGCTTTCGAATCTTCGTCGGGGGGCGACGGCCCCAGCATTTT. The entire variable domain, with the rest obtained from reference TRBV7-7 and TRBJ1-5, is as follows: GAGVSQSPRYKVTKRGQDVTLRCDPISSHATLYWYQQALGQGPEFLTYFNYEAQPDKSGLPSDRFSAERPEGSISTLTIQRTEQRDSAMYRCASSFRIFVGGRRPQHFGDGTRLSIL.

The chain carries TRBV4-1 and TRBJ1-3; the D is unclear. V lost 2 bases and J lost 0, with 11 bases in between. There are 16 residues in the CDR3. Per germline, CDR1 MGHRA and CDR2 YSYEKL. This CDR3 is CASSQPRLISGNTIYF. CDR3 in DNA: TGCGCCAGCAGCCAACCTCGACTGATCTCTGGAAACACCATATATTTT.

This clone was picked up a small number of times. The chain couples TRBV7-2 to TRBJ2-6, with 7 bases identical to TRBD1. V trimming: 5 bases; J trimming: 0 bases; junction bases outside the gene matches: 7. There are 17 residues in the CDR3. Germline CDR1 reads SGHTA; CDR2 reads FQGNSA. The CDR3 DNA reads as TGTGCCAGCAGCCCGGGGACAGTATACTCTGGGGCCAACGTCCTGACTTTC. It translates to CASSPGTVYSGANVLTF.

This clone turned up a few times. CDR3 coding DNA: TGCGCCAGCAGCTTGGAGGAGGGATCGATCTATGGCTACACCTTC. This encodes CASSLEEGSIYGYTF. The chain employs TRBV5-1 and TRBJ1-2; D gene uncertain. The CDR3 spans 15 residues. The germline V and J ends were trimmed by 0 bases and 4 bases, with 13 bases remaining between them. Germline loops: CDR1 SGHRS, CDR2 YFSETQ.

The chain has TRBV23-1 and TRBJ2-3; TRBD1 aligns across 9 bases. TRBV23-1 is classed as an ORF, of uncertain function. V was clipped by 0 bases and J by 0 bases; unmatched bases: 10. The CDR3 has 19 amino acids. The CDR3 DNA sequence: TGCGCCAGCAGTCAATCCAAAGTACAGGGGGCTCCCAGCACAGATACGCAGTATTTT. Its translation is CASSQSKVQGAPSTDTQYF.

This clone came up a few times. CDR3 in DNA: TGTGCCTGGAGTTACGGAGACCGCGGCTACACCTTC. Translation gives CAWSYGDRGYTF. V usage is TRBV30 and J usage is TRBJ1-2; D is unresolved. This CDR3 is built from 12 residues. The germline V gene has CDR1 GTSNPN and CDR2 SVGIG (reference sequence). The V and J ends lost 2 bases and 8 bases respectively, with 12 bases between them. Supplemented by reference TRBV30 and TRBJ1-2, the full variable domain reads SQTIHQWPATLVQPVGSPLSLECTVEGTSNPNLYWYRQAAGRGLQLLFYSVGIGQISSEVPQNLSASRPQDRQFILSSKKLLLSDSGFYLCAWSYGDRGYTFGSGTRLTVV.

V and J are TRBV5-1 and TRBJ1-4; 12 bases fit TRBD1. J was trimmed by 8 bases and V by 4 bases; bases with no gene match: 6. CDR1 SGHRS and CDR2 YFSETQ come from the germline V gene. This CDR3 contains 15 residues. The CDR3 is CASSPGTGGEEKLFF. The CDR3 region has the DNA TGCGCCAGCAGCCCCGGGACAGGGGGCGAAGAAAAACTGTTTTTT.

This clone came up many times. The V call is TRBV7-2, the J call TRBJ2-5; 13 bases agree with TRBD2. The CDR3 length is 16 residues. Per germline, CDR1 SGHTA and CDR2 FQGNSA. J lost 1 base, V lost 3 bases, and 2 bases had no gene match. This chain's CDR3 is CASSLRLAGGQETQYF. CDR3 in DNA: TGTGCCAGCAGCTTGAGACTAGCGGGGGGCCAAGAGACCCAGTACTTC.

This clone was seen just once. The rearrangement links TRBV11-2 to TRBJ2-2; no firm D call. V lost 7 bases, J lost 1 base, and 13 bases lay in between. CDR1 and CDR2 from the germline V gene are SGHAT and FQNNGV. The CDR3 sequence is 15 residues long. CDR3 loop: CASIGYIGNTGELFF. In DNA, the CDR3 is TGTGCCAGCATCGGTTATATTGGGAACACCGGGGAGCTGTTTTTT. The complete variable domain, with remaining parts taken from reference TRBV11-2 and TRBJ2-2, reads EAGVAQSPRYKIIEKRQSVAFWCNPISGHATLYWYQQILGQGPKLLIQFQNNGVVDDSQLPKDRFSAERLKGVDSTLKIQPAKLEDSAVYLCASIGYIGNTGELFFGEGSRLTVL.

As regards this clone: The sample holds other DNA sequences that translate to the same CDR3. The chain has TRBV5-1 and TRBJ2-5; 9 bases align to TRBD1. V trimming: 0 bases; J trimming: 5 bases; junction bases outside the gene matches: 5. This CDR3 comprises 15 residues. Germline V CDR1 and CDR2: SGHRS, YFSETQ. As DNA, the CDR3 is TGCGCCAGCAGCTTGGGGGACAGGGTCAGTGAGACCCAGTACTTC. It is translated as CASSLGDRVSETQYF.

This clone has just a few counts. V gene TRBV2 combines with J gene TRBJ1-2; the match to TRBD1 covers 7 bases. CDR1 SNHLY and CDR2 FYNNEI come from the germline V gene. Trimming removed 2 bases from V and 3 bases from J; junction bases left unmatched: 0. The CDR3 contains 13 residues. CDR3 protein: CASSEQGDYGYTF. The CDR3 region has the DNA TGTGCCAGCAGTGAACAGGGGGACTATGGCTACACCTTC.

The CDR3: CASSLSQGNYGYTF. The CDR3 DNA reads as TGTGCCAGCAGCTTATCCCAGGGGAACTATGGCTACACCTTC. The chain employs TRBV11-2 and TRBJ1-2; a possible D gene is TRBD1 (6 bases). This CDR3 has 14 amino acids. Germline V CDR1 and CDR2: SGHAT, FQNNGV. Trimming removed 2 bases at V and 2 bases at J, with 9 bases between.

The CDR3 loop is CASSSGLKNTEAFF. The CDR3 nucleotides are TGTGCCAGCAGCTCTGGACTCAAGAACACTGAAGCTTTCTTT. The rearrangement uses TRBV5-4 and TRBJ1-1; D not certain. Looked up from germline, CDR1 is SGHNT and CDR2 is YYREEE (reference sequence). Deletions cut 3 bases from V and 1 base from J, with 10 bases between. The CDR3 spans 14 residues. The whole variable domain, filled in from reference TRBV5-4 and TRBJ1-1, reads ETGVTQSPTHLIKTRGQQVTLRCSSQSGHNTVSWYQQALGQGPQFIFQYYREEENGRGNFPPRFSGLQFPNYSSELNVNALELDDSALYLCASSSGLKNTEAFFGQGTRLTVV.

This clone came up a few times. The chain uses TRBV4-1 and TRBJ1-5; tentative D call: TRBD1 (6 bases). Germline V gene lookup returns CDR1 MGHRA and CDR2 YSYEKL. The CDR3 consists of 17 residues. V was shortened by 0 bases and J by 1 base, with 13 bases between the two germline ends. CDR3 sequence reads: CASSQDGRGKSNQPQHF. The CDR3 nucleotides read TGCGCCAGCAGCCAAGATGGCAGGGGTAAGAGCAATCAGCCCCAGCATTTT.

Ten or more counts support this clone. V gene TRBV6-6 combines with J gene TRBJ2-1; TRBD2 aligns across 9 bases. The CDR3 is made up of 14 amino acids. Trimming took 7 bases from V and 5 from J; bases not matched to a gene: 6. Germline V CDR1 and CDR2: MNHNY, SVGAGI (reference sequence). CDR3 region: CASTIGTSNNEQFF. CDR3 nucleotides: TGTGCCAGCACAATCGGGACTAGCAACAATGAGCAGTTCTTC.

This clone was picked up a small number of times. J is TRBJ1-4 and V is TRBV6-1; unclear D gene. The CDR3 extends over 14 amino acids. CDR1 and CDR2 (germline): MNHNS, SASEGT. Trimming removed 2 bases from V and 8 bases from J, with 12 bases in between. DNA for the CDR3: TGTGCCAGCAGTGAACAGTGGGCTGGAGAAAAACTGTTTTTT. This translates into CASSEQWAGEKLFF.